This T cell receptor (beta chain) comes out of a study of blood T cell repertoires in COVID-19. Study context: The study drew acute and convalescent COVID-19 samples from the United States, Italy and Spain. Nucleic acid was either cDNA or gDNA, and it came from T cells, B-cell-depleted T cells, or PBMCs.

V was pared by 8 bases and J by 2 bases, with 13 bases between. This CDR3 comprises 15 residues. Germline V gene lookup returns CDR1 MNHEY and CDR2 SVGAGI. Per the original data handling: Scientists estimated how many nucleated cells there were by amplifying reference gene primers. Sequencing was performed with immunoSEQ multiplex PCR; in TCRdb, only in-frame clones are kept and a portion is missing. V, J and clone size derive from that table, while D and trimming were established from the DNA sequence. The sample holds roughly 90,000 clones, about 87% seen once. The sample consisted of peripheral blood. The sequence derives from a human donor in a cohort sampled during active COVID-19. The rearrangement uses TRBV6-5 and TRBJ1-6; D gene uncertain. CDR3 in amino acids: CASSSGTAYNSPLHF. For the CDR3, the DNA is TGTGCCAGCTCCTCGGGAACTGCCTATAATTCACCCCTCCACTTT.